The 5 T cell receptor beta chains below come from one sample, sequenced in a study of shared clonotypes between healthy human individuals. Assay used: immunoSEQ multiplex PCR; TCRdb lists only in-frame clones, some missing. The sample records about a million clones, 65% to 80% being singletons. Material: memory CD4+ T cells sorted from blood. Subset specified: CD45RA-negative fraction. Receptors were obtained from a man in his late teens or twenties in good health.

The DNA for the CDR3 is TGTGCCAGCTCACCCAATAGTAGGGATACGCAGTATTTT. Its translation: CASSPNSRDTQYF. The V call is TRBV18, the J call TRBJ2-3; D remains ambiguous. Germline loops: CDR1 KGHSH, CDR2 LQKENI. There are 13 residues in the CDR3. Trimming pared 3 bases from V and 6 bases from J, leaving 10 bases between.

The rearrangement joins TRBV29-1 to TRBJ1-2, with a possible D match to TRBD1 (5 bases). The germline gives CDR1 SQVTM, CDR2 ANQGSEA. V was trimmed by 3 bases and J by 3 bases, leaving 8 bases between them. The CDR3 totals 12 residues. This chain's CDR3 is CSVDVRDYGYTF. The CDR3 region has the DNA TGCAGCGTTGATGTCAGGGACTATGGCTACACCTTC. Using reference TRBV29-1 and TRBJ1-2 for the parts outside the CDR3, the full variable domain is SAVISQKPSRDICQRGTSLTIQCQVDSQVTMMFWYRQQPGQSLTLIATANQGSEATYESGFVIDKFPISRPNLTFSTLTVSNMSPEDSSIYLCSVDVRDYGYTFGSGTRLTVV.

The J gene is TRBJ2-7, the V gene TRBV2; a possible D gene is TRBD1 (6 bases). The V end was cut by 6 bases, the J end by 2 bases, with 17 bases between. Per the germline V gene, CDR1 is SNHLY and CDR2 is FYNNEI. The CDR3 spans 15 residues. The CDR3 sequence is CASSLRTAKPYEQYF. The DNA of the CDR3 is TGTGCCAGCAGCCTCCGGACAGCAAAGCCCTACGAGCAGTACTTC.

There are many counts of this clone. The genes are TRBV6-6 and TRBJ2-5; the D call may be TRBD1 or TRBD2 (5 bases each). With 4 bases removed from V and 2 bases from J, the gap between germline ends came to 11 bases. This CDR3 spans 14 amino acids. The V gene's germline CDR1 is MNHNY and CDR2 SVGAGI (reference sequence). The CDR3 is CASSFSGRQETQYF. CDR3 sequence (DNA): TGTGCCAGCAGTTTCTCGGGACGGCAAGAGACCCAGTACTTC.

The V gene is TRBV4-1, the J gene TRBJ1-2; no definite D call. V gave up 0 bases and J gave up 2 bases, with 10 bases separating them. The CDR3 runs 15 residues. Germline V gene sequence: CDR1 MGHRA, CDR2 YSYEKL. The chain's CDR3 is CASSQDQGVNYGYTF. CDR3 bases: TGCGCCAGCAGCCAAGATCAAGGAGTCAACTATGGCTACACCTTC.